This T cell receptor (beta chain) was recovered during a study of cytomegalovirus exposure and HLA in healthy donors. Study findings and constraints: Later, TCR association rates were found to vary by HLA locus, highest for DRB1 and lowest for HLA-C. Confirmation was obtained in vitro that three CMV-associated chains are specific for CMV antigens. Likely technical artifact: a cluster of highly shared sequence variants.

Per the germline V gene, CDR1 is MGHRA and CDR2 is YSYEKL. The trim removed 2 bases at V and 10 bases at J, leaving 7 bases unmatched. The CDR3 contains 16 residues. Each donor was nominally healthy when sampled (though unrecorded immune exposures were likely). About this clone: Antigen unknown.

The PCR contained 60 Vbeta and 13 Jbeta primers. Sequenced by immunoSEQ multiplex PCR; TCRdb stores in-frame clones only, minus some. The sample has around 65,000 clones; around 80% are singletons. This chain uses TRBV4-1 with TRBJ2-1; 14 nucleotides line up with TRBD2. The sequenced sample consisted of PBMCs. The receptor was derived from a woman aged 30 to 39 in good health and CMV-seropositive. CDR3 in amino acids: CASSQLGTSGSGEQFF. The CDR3 DNA reads TGCGCCAGCAGCCAACTCGGGACTAGCGGGAGCGGGGAGCAGTTCTTC.